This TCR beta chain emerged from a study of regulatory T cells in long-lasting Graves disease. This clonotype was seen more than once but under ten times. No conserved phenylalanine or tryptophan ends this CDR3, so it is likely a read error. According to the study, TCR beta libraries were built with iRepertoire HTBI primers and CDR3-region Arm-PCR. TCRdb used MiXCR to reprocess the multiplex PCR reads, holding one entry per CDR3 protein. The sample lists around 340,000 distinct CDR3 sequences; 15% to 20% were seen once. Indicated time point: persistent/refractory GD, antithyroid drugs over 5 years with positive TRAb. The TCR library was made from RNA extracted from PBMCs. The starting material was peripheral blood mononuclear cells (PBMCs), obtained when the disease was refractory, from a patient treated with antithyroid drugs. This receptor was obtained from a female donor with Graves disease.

The CDR3 spells CATSGPGLSSQYL. The DNA of the CDR3 is TGTGCCACCAGTGGCCCAGGTCTCTCTTCCCAGTACCTC. The chain couples TRBV24-1 to TRBJ2-5; D gene uncertain. With 5 bases removed from V and 9 bases from J, the gap between germline ends came to 15 bases. CDR1 is KGHDR, CDR2 SFDVKD, per germline. This CDR3 region has 13 residues.